This T cell receptor beta chain was sequenced in a study of long-term antiretroviral therapy in people with HIV (dated by TCRdb to about 2022). Describing the broader study: Collection of the earliest samples took place about a decade ahead of the 2015 WHO recommendation for immediate ART, at a time when ART was typically delayed until CD4 counts fell. Whether ART initiation and durable HIV suppression were associated with changes in peripheral blood TRB repertoire composition and diversity was tested in a retrospective serial study. A total of roughly 180 cryopreserved PBMC samples were contributed to the cohort by 30 adults with confirmed HIV infection, with samples collected serially over a mean of approximately six years (range 1-12). Among the 30 to 35 participants with HIV, more than ten were female. No cross-contamination during QIAcube processing was seen in test extractions of a monoclonal T-cell line run alongside roughly 35 polyclonal samples.

With regard to this clone: What this receptor recognizes is not known. Base qualities are missing; no much larger clone stands one base away.

Participants were included only if at least one PBMC sample before ART initiation and at least two post-ART samples were available. Every participant with HIV received treatment in the United States of America. Before DNA extraction, cryopreserved samples of roughly 1-10 million PBMC were thawed and washed. At the time of the earliest PBMC sample for each participant with HIV, ages ranged from roughly 23 to 55 years. Each participant contributed PBMC samples from 1-4 timepoints before ART initiation and 2-8 timepoints after ART initiation, with a median of 7 samples. For every participant, serial HIV viral load, CD4+ T-cell count, ART history and demographic data were obtained. A Qiagen kit on a QIAcube was used to extract genomic DNA from unsorted PBMC, with samples processed in batches of 12. The paper's findings and limits, for the study overall: The samples were dated from about 2004 to 2018, and the ART regimens that were used may be less effective than current ART regimens. Narrower CDR3 length ranges were observed in HIV repertoires than in controls, and an antigen-experienced repertoire with only a slight naive shift after ART was suggested by the network structure. Limited PBMC availability meant only the TCR beta chain was sequenced, without alpha chain pairing. Because cell numbers in pre-ART samples were limited, unsorted PBMC were profiled instead of sorted CD4+ and CD8+ T cells. Starting ART was linked to a significant rise in TRB diversity, yet even after long-term ART the diversity remained significantly lower than in transplant donor controls. No data were available on ART adherence, viral resistance or therapy changes, limiting inferences about post-ART repertoire changes. The repertoire was dominated across all time points by expanded TRB clones identified before ART initiation, although this dominance was seen to fluctuate and to decrease in many PLHIV after ART.

The immunoSEQ hsTCRB v3.0 assay was used at survey level resolution for TRB variable region sequencing. TRB sequencing targeted a depth of 40,000-50,000 T-cell genomes per sample. TRB libraries were pooled and sequenced on an Illumina MiSeq using a v3 150-cycle kit. As for the authors' bioinformatics: Repertoire analysis ran in R within a reproducible Nextflow workflow covering QC, data transformation and analysis. LymphoSeq2, an R package for exploring AIRR-Seq data, was used to implement custom analyses. A few samples that yielded fewer than 5000 total TRB sequences were excluded, so that around 190 HIV repertoires were analyzed. Of the roughly 180 retained HIV repertoires, over 55 were collected before and approximately 130 after ART initiation. Repertoires were downsampled to 5000 TRB nucleotide sequences, with summary statistics averaged over 100 downsampling iterations. TRB sequences were retained for analysis only if CDR3 regions of at least seven amino acids were present. A Shannon entropy-derived clonality score and the Gini coefficient were used to measure diversity. In the repertoire networks, any two of the top 5000 CDR3 amino acid sequences were linked whenever the two sequences differed by an edit distance of one. For TRB CDR3 amino acid sequences, antigen specificity groups and MHC restriction were predicted with GLIPH2. Known CMV, EBV, HIV or tissue antigen associations were flagged by matching CDR3 amino acid sequences against VDJdb and McPAS-TCR. Pre-ART, post-ART and control groups were compared with Wilcoxon signed-rank tests and Holm-Bonferroni correction. This immuneACCESS table, as held by TCRdb, lists in-frame sequences with V and J called but not all clones. Of the missing ones, under half trace to an unresolved V gene in checked studies; the others have no known cause. From that table come the V and J calls and clone size; the DNA was used to work out D and trimming. This sample gives about 24,000 clones in total; approximately 80% of them show up just once. In total, the top ten clones hold around 15% of the sample.

The junction shows trimming of 4 bases on V and 5 bases on J, plus 6 bases between the germline ends. The germline V gene sets CDR1 to SGHDT and CDR2 to YYEEEE. The CDR3 contains 11 residues, cysteine and phenylalanine counted. Of the read, only the CDR3 DNA is kept; its 33 bases are in frame from base 1. This TCR came from a woman aged 18-30 years with HIV. The chain links TRBV5-6 with TRBJ2-5; the D element might be TRBD1 or TRBD2, as each aligns at 5 bases. This material consisted of unsorted PBMCs, taken at the start of antiretroviral therapy, before treatment. Here the CDR3 is given as CASSEGETQYF. The sequenced DNA: TGTGCCAGCAGCGAGGGGGAGACCCAGTACTTC.